Presented here are 21 T cell receptor beta chains from one specimen sequenced in a study of control samples from healthy donors and cancer patients. Clones were read by immunoSEQ multiplex PCR, and TCRdb kept only the in-frame ones, dropping some. Among tens of thousands of clones listed, less than 95% were seen once. Material: blood. All receptors come from a man aged 25 to 45 in good health.

The gene calls are TRBV12-3 or TRBV12-4 and TRBJ2-7, with 8 bases fitting TRBD1. V dropped 5 bases and J dropped 5; count of bases not matched to a gene: 2. This CDR3 has 12 amino acids. The CDR3 coding sequence is TGTGCCAGCAGTGACAGGGGAAACGAGCAGTACTTC. Amino acid sequence: CASSDRGNEQYF.

The rearrangement joins TRBV11-2 to TRBJ2-7, with no clear D. The CDR3 spans 15 residues. The germline CDR1 and CDR2 sequences are SGHAT and FQNNGV. V shed 0 bases and J shed 1 base, with 10 bases lying between them. This chain's CDR3 is CASSLESAASYEQYF. CDR3 nucleotide sequence: TGTGCCAGCAGCTTAGAATCCGCGGCTTCCTACGAGCAGTACTTC.

V gene TRBV14 combines with J gene TRBJ1-1; a weak D match, TRBD1 (5 bases). V was pared by 0 bases and J by 1 base, with 15 bases between. This CDR3 has 17 residues. CDR1 is SGHDN and CDR2 is FVKESK in the germline V gene. Here the CDR3 reads CASSQERTGRWNTEAFF. CDR3 nucleotide sequence: TGTGCCAGCAGCCAAGAAAGAACAGGACGATGGAACACTGAAGCTTTCTTT.

The rearrangement uses TRBV5-1 and TRBJ2-1, with 12 positions matching TRBD2. From germline, CDR1 is SGHRS and CDR2 YFSETQ. Trimming at V came to 0 bases and at J to 9 bases, leaving 4 bases not matched to a gene. The CDR3 has 15 residues. CDR3 sequence: CASSLGLAGDSEQFF. In nucleotides, the CDR3 is TGCGCCAGCAGCTTGGGACTAGCGGGAGATTCTGAGCAGTTCTTC.

The rearrangement joins TRBV27 to TRBJ2-2, with 8 nucleotides matching TRBD2. The V gene end was trimmed by 2 bases and the J gene end by 4 bases; junction bases not matched to a gene: 6. This CDR3 is built from 16 residues. CDR1 and CDR2 (germline): MNHEY, SMNVEV (reference sequence). DNA of the CDR3: TGTGCCAGCAGTTTAATAACTAGCGGACCCACCGGGGAGCTGTTTTTT. This translates into CASSLITSGPTGELFF.

This clone was recorded once. V and J are TRBV7-9 and TRBJ2-1; D unresolved. Germline V gene sequence: CDR1 SEHNR, CDR2 FQNEAQ (reference sequence). V was shortened by 5 bases and J by 3 bases, with 14 bases between the two germline ends. This CDR3 spans 15 amino acids. CDR3 in amino acids: CASSPLFPLYNEQFF. CDR3 DNA: TGTGCCAGCAGCCCCTTGTTCCCCCTCTACAATGAGCAGTTCTTC.

The V call is TRBV7-8, the J call TRBJ1-1, with D maybe TRBD1 (5 bases). Germline assignment: CDR1 SGHVS and CDR2 FQNEAQ. V lost 1 base, J lost 4 bases, and 10 bases lay in between. The CDR3 contains 14 residues. The CDR3 spells CASSLVQGGTEAFF. In nucleotides, the CDR3 is TGTGCCAGCAGCTTAGTTCAGGGTGGCACTGAAGCTTTCTTT.

This chain joins TRBV7-9 and TRBJ1-4; tentatively, D is TRBD1 (5 bases). CDR3 length: 16 residues. Trimming took 5 bases from V and 4 from J, leaving 17 bases between them. Per germline, CDR1 SEHNR and CDR2 FQNEAQ (reference sequence). The CDR3 region has the DNA TGTGCCAGCAGCGGGGGTCCGCTGGGGGATAATGAAAAACTGTTTTTT. Amino acid sequence: CASSGGPLGDNEKLFF. Filled out from reference TRBV7-9 and TRBJ1-4, the complete variable domain reads DTGVSQNPRHKITKRGQNVTFRCDPISEHNRLYWYRQTLGQGPEFLTYFQNEAQLEKSRLLSDRFSAERPKGSFSTLEIQRTEQGDSAMYLCASSGGPLGDNEKLFFGSGTQLSVL.

In the case of this clone: This CDR3 is also generated by other DNA sequences in the sample. This rearrangement joins TRBV7-8 to TRBJ2-2; tentative D call: TRBD2 (5 bases). Germline V CDR1 and CDR2: SGHVS, FQNEAQ. The CDR3 spans 16 residues. Trimming stripped 4 bases from V and 1 base from J, with 13 bases between. The CDR3 region has the DNA TGTGCCAGCAGCTACCGGACCAGCGGGAACACCGGGGAGCTGTTTTTT. Translated: CASSYRTSGNTGELFF.

This clone has just a few counts. The chain has TRBV9 and TRBJ2-1; 7 bases are shared with TRBD2. The CDR3 totals 16 residues. Germline V CDR1 and CDR2: SGDLS, YYNGEE. V lost 3 bases to trimming and J lost 1 base; unmatched junction nucleotides: 7. CDR3 DNA sequence: TGTGCCAGCAGCGCCATTCTGGGGGGGTCCTACAATGAGCAGTTCTTC. This codes for CASSAILGGSYNEQFF.

The CDR3 loop is CASTLAGGYNEQFF. In DNA, the CDR3 is TGTGCCAGCACACTAGCGGGGGGGTACAATGAGCAGTTCTTC. This sequence joins TRBV6-5 and TRBJ2-1; TRBD2 agrees at 13 bases. The CDR3 is 14 amino acids. Germline V gives CDR1 MNHEY, CDR2 SVGAGI. Trimming removed 7 bases from V and 4 bases from J; junction bases left unmatched: 1.

This clone was seen a single time. The rearrangement joins TRBV6-5 to TRBJ2-7; TRBD1 aligns across 9 bases. The CDR3 extends over 14 amino acids. CDR1 and CDR2 from the germline V gene are MNHEY and SVGAGI. The junction had 8 bases not matched to a gene; V was cut back by 7 bases and J by 4 bases. The CDR3 DNA reads TGTGCCAGCAAAAGCCGGGACAGGGAGTACGAGCAGTACTTC. Translated: CASKSRDREYEQYF.

CDR3 residues: CSASWANQPQHF. The CDR3 DNA follows: TGCAGTGCTAGTTGGGCAAATCAGCCCCAGCATTTT. This chain uses TRBV20-1 with TRBJ1-5, with unresolved D. This CDR3 comprises 12 residues. With 3 bases removed from V and 4 bases from J, the gap between germline ends came to 7 bases. CDR1 is DFQATT and CDR2 is SNEGSKA in the germline V gene (reference sequence).

The DNA of the CDR3 is TGTGCCAGCAGTTTATTAGCGGGAGTCGGGAATGAGCAGTTCTTC. Protein product: CASSLLAGVGNEQFF. The V gene is TRBV27, the J gene TRBJ2-1; TRBD2 matches 9 bases. Germline V lookup: CDR1 MNHEY, CDR2 SMNVEV (reference sequence). V trimming: 1 base; J trimming: 7 bases; junction bases outside the gene matches: 5. The CDR3 has 15 residues.

The count of this clone is one. V and J are TRBV24-1 and TRBJ2-1; TRBD2 matches at 13 bases. CDR3 length: 13 amino acids. The germline CDR1 and CDR2 sequences are KGHDR and SFDVKD. Trimming removed 4 bases from V and 16 bases from J; junction bases left unmatched: 6. The CDR3 protein is CATSEVTSGGQFF. CDR3 nucleotides: TGTGCCACCAGTGAAGTGACTAGCGGGGGGCAATTCTTC.

The chain employs TRBV9 and TRBJ2-5; 10 bases line up with TRBD2. Germline-derived CDR1 and CDR2 are SGDLS and YYNGEE. CDR3 size: 17 residues. Trimming at V came to 4 bases and at J to 5 bases, leaving 14 bases not matched to a gene. CDR3 DNA sequence: TGTGCCAGCAGCTATTCGCCTAGCGGGGGCGCGCGGGAGACCCAGTACTTC. Encoded protein: CASSYSPSGGARETQYF.

This clone was found once. This specimen includes other DNA sequences encoding the same CDR3. The V and J genes are TRBV5-6 and TRBJ2-7, with 9 bases matching TRBD1. This CDR3 region has 14 residues. Per germline, CDR1 SGHDT and CDR2 YYEEEE. Germline trimming cut 3 bases from V and 1 base from J; bases unmatched to any gene: 2. The CDR3 protein is CASSSGTGSYEQYF. In DNA form, the CDR3 reads TGTGCCAGCAGCTCCGGGACAGGGTCCTACGAGCAGTACTTC. The complete variable domain, with remaining parts taken from reference TRBV5-6 and TRBJ2-7, reads DAGVTQSPTHLIKTRGQQVTLRCSPKSGHDTVSWYQQALGQGPQFIFQYYEEEERQRGNFPDRFSGHQFPNYSSELNVNALLLGDSALYLCASSSGTGSYEQYFGPGTRLTVT.

The chain has TRBV3-1 (or the pseudogene TRBV3-2) and TRBJ2-5, with D possibly TRBD1 on 6 matching bases. V gave up 6 bases and J gave up 2 bases, with 10 bases separating them. CDR1 LGHDT and CDR2 YNNKEL come from the germline V gene (reference sequence). The CDR3 contains 13 residues. Here the CDR3 reads CASSYGQQETQYF. CDR3 nucleotides: TGTGCCAGCAGTTACGGACAGCAAGAGACCCAGTACTTC.

The CDR3: CASSPGTGSYEQYF. CDR3 nucleotides: TGCGCCAGCAGCCCCGGGACAGGCTCCTACGAGCAGTACTTC. J is TRBJ2-7 and V is TRBV4-1; 8 bases map to TRBD1. The CDR3 spans 14 residues. With V trimmed by 4 bases and J by 0 bases, 2 bases remained unmatched. In germline, CDR1 is MGHRA, CDR2 YSYEKL.

CDR3 in amino acids: CASRGVTGSTDTQYF. Here the CDR3 DNA reads TGTGCCAGCAGAGGGGTGACAGGGAGCACAGATACGCAGTATTTT. This sequence joins TRBV6-5 and TRBJ2-3, with 7 positions matching TRBD1. CDR1 is MNHEY and CDR2 is SVGAGI in the germline V gene. The ends lost 6 bases at V and 0 bases at J; junction bases unmatched: 6. The CDR3 has 15 residues.

V gene TRBV21-1 combines with J gene TRBJ1-2; the D call of TRBD1 is as the table states it, not checked on the DNA. TRBV21-1 is shown as a pseudogene. The CDR3 consists of 21 residues. Here the CDR3 reads CASSKEARRADRVSPNYGYTF. The CDR3 DNA reads as TGTGCCAGCAGCAAAGAGGCGAGGCGGGCGGACAGGGTTTCTCCTAACTATGGCTACACCTTC.